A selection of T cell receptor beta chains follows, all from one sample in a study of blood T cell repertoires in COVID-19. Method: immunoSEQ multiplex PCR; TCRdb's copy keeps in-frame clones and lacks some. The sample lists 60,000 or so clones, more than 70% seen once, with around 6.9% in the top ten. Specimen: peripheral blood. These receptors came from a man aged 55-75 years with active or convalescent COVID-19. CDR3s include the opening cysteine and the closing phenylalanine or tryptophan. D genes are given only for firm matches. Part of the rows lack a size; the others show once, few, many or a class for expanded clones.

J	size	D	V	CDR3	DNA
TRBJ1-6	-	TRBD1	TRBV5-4	CASSIRDSNSPLHF	TGTGCCAGCAGCATAAGGGACAGTAATTCACCCCTCCACTTT
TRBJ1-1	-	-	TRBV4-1	CASSQDTGINTEAFF	TGCGCCAGCAGCCAAGATACGGGGATCAACACTGAAGCTTTCTTT
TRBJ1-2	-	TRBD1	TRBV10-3	CATQTGTDYGYTF	TGTGCCACCCAAACCGGGACAGATTATGGCTACACCTTC
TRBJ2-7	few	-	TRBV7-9	CASSSTGYEQYF	TGTGCCAGCAGCTCGACTGGCTACGAGCAGTACTTC
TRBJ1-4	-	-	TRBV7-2	CASSPRREKLFF	TGTGCCAGCAGCCCTAGACGGGAAAAACTGTTTTTT
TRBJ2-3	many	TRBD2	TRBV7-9	CASSSGLAGVADTQYF	TGTGCCAGCAGCTCGGGACTAGCGGGAGTGGCAGATACGCAGTATTTT
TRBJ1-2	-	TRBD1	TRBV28	CASTTGTGRYGYTF	TGTGCCAGCACGACCGGGACAGGGAGATATGGCTACACCTTC
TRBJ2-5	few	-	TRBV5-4	CASSQTGQETQYF	TGTGCCAGCAGCCAGACAGGCCAAGAGACCCAGTACTTC
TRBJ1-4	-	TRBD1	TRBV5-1	CASSAQGASREKLFF	TGCGCCAGCAGCGCCCAGGGGGCATCAAGAGAAAAACTGTTTTTT
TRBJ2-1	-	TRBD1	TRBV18	CASSPTKPTGTEQFF	TGTGCCAGCTCACCGACGAAGCCGACAGGGACTGAGCAGTTCTTC
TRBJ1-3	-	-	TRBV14	CASSPRALDSGNTIYF	TGTGCCAGCAGCCCTCGCGCTCTAGACTCTGGAAACACCATATATTTT
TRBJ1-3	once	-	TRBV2	CASSERVSGNTIYF	TGTGCCAGCAGTGAACGTGTCTCTGGAAACACCATATATTTT
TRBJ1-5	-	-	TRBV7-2	CASSPQGINQPQHF	TGTGCCAGCAGCCCGCAGGGTATCAATCAGCCCCAGCATTTT
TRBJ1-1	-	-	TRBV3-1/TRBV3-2	CASSQDITGSEAFF	TGTGCCAGCAGCCAAGATATTACCGGGTCTGAAGCTTTCTTT
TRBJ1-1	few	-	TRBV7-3	CASSLSGRGMGTEAFF	TGTGCCAGCAGCTTATCGGGACGGGGGATGGGGACTGAAGCTTTCTTT
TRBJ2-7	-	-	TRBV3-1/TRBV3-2	CASSQVRGKGYEQYF	TGTGCCAGCAGCCAAGTGCGAGGGAAGGGCTACGAGCAGTACTTC
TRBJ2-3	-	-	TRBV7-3	CASSLLGTSTDTQYF	TGTGCCAGCAGCCTTCTAGGAACCAGCACAGATACGCAGTATTTT
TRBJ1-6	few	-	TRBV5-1	CASSLDSPGSNSPLHF	TGCGCCAGCAGCTTGGATAGCCCGGGGTCTAATTCACCCCTCCACTTT
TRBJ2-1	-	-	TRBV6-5	CASSRYGNEQFF	TGTGCCAGCAGCCGCTACGGCAATGAGCAGTTCTTC
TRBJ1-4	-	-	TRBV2	CASIMGGAREKLFF	TGTGCCAGCATCATGGGGGGGGCGCGAGAAAAACTGTTTTTT
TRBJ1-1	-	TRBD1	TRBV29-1	CSVATGGIAEAFF	TGCAGCGTAGCAACAGGGGGCATAGCTGAAGCTTTCTTT
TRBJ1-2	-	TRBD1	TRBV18	CASSLGQDFYGYTF	TGTGCCAGCTCGCTTGGACAGGACTTCTATGGCTACACCTTC
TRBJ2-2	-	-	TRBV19	CASSRRERGGELFF	TGTGCCAGTAGCCGTCGGGAGAGGGGCGGGGAGCTGTTTTTT
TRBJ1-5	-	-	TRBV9	CASEGVDSNQPQHF	TGTGCCAGCGAGGGGGTCGATAGCAATCAGCCCCAGCATTTT
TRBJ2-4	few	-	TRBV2	CASSGAGAVKNIQYF	TGTGCCAGCAGTGGAGCAGGGGCGGTCAAAAACATTCAGTACTTC
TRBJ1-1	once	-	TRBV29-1	CSVLTANTEAFF	TGCAGCGTTCTGACAGCGAACACTGAAGCTTTCTTT
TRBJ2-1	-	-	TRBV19	CASSIYVGGSENEQFF	TGTGCCAGTAGTATTTATGTGGGAGGTTCGGAAAATGAGCAGTTCTTC